This T cell receptor beta chain was retrieved from a study of control samples from healthy donors and cancer patients. CDR3 length: 15 residues. Germline loops: CDR1 MGHRA, CDR2 YSYEKL. Profiled with immunoSEQ multiplex PCR; TCRdb holds only in-frame clones, not every one. In the table there are under 85,000 clones, 65% to 90% of which are singletons. Note on this clone: The junction shows a germline mismatch at one end, possibly a read error.

V and J are TRBV4-1 and TRBJ1-1; D gene uncertain. The TCR comes from a man in his fifties or sixties with head and neck cancer. The material sequenced was PBMCs. The CDR3 region has the DNA TGCGCCAGCAGCCAAGACGACCTTCTGAAAACTGAAGCTTTCTTT. The encoded protein is CASSQDDLLKTEAFF.